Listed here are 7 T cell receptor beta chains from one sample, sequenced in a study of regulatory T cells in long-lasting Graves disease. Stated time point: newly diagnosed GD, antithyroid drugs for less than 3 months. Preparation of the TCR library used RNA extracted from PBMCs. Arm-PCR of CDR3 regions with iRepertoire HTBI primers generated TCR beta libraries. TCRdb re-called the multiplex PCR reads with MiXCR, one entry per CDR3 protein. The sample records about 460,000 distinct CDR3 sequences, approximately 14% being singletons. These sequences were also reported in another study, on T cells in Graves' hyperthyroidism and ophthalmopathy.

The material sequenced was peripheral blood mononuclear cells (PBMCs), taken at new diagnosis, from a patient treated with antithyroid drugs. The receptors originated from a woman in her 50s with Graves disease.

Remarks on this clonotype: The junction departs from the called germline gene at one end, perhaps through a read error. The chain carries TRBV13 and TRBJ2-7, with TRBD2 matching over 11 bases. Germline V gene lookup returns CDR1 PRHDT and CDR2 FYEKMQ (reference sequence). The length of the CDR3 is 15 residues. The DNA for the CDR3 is TGTACCAGCAGCCACGGACTAGGGACTAGCGGACAGCTGTACTTC. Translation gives CTSSHGLGTSGQLYF.

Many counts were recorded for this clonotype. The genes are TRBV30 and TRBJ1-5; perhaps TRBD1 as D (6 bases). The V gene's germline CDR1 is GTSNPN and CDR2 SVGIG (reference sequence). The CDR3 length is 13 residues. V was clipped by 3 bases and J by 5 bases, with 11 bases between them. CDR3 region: CAWSLSGDQPQHF. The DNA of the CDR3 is TGTGCCTGGAGCCTGTCAGGGGATCAGCCCCAGCATTTT. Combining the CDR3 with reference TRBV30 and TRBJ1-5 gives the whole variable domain SQTIHQWPATLVQPVGSPLSLECTVEGTSNPNLYWYRQAAGRGLQLLFYSVGIGQISSEVPQNLSASRPQDRQFILSSKKLLLSDSGFYLCAWSLSGDQPQHFGDGTRLSIL.

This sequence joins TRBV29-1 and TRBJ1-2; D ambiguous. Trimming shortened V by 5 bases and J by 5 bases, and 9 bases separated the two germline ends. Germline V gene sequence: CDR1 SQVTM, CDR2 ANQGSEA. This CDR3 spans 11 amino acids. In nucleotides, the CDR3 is TGCAGCGTTAGAGAGGGTTATGGCTACACCTTC. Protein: CSVREGYGYTF.

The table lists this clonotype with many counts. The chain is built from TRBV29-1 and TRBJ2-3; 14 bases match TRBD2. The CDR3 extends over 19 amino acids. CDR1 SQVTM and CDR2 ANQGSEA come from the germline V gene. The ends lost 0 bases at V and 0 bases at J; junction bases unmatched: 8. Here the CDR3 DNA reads TGCAGCGTTGAAGACCGACTAGCGGGAGGGCCGGGGAGCACAGATACGCAGTATTTT. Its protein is CSVEDRLAGGPGSTDTQYF.

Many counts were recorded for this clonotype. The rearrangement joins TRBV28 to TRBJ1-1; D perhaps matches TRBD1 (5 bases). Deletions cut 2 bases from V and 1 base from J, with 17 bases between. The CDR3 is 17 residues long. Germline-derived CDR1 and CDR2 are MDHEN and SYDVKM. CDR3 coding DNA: TGTGCCAGCAGTTTAATCCCTTACCGAGGACAGAACACTGAAGCTTTCTTT. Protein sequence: CASSLIPYRGQNTEAFF. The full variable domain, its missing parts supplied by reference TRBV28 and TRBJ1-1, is DVKVTQSSRYLVKRTGEKVFLECVQDMDHENMFWYRQDPGLGLRLIYFSYDVKMKEKGDIPEGYSVSREKKERFSLILESASTNQTSMYLCASSLIPYRGQNTEAFFGQGTRLTVV.

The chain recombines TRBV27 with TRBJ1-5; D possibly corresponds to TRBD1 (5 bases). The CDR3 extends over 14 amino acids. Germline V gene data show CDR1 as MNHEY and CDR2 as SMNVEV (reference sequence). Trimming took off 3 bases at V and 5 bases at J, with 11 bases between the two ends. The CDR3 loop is CASSLMGTDQPQHF. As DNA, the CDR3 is TGTGCCAGCAGTTTGATGGGGACGGATCAGCCCCAGCATTTT.

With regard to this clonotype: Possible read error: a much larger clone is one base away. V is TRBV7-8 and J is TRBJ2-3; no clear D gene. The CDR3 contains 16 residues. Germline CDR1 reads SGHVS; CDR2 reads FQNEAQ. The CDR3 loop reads CAGSPTSSVSTDTQYF. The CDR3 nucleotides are TGTGCCGGCAGCCCAACCTCGAGCGTAAGCACAGATACGCAGTATTTT.